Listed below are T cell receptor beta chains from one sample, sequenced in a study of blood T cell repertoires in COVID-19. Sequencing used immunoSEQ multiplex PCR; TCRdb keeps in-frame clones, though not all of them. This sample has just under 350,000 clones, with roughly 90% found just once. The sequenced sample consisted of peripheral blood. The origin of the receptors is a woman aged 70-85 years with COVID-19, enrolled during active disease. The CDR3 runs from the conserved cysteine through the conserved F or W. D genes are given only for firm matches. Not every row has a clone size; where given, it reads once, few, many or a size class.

cdr3_aa: CASSPELTASQETQYF; cdr3_nt: TGTGCCAGCAGCCCAGAGTTGACAGCTTCCCAAGAGACCCAGTACTTC; v_call: TRBV7-2; j_call: TRBJ2-5; d_call: NA; clone_size: once
cdr3_aa: CASSVWTGNTEAFF; cdr3_nt: TGTGCCAGCAGTGTGTGGACAGGGAACACTGAAGCTTTCTTT; v_call: TRBV2; j_call: TRBJ1-1; d_call: TRBD1; clone_size: once
cdr3_aa: CAWNGWSGGFYGYTF; cdr3_nt: TGTGCCTGGAACGGCTGGTCAGGGGGCTTCTATGGCTACACCTTC; v_call: TRBV30; j_call: TRBJ1-2; d_call: TRBD1; clone_size: NA
cdr3_aa: CASGTGGAGTGELFF; cdr3_nt: TGTGCCAGCGGGACAGGGGGCGCGGGCACCGGGGAGCTGTTTTTT; v_call: TRBV28; j_call: TRBJ2-2; d_call: TRBD1; clone_size: NA
cdr3_aa: CASSPDRGGRTPLHF; cdr3_nt: TGTGCCAGCTCACCGGACAGGGGGGGTCGGACACCCCTCCACTTT; v_call: TRBV18; j_call: TRBJ1-6; d_call: TRBD1; clone_size: NA
cdr3_aa: CASSLEYFTDTQYF; cdr3_nt: TGTGCCAGCAGCTTAGAATATTTCACAGATACGCAGTATTTT; v_call: TRBV7-6; j_call: TRBJ2-3; d_call: NA; clone_size: NA
cdr3_aa: CASTVAGEGETQYF; cdr3_nt: TGCGCCAGCACCGTAGCCGGGGAGGGGGAGACCCAGTACTTC; v_call: TRBV5-1; j_call: TRBJ2-5; d_call: TRBD2; clone_size: NA
cdr3_aa: CASSLIPTSGGYF; cdr3_nt: TGTGCCAGCAGCTTAATCCCTACTAGCGGGGGGTATTTT; v_call: TRBV7-8; j_call: TRBJ2-3; d_call: TRBD2; clone_size: NA
cdr3_aa: CASQGQGRTEAFF; cdr3_nt: TGTGCCAGCCAGGGACAGGGAAGAACTGAAGCTTTCTTT; v_call: TRBV9; j_call: TRBJ1-1; d_call: TRBD1; clone_size: NA
cdr3_aa: CATSDPRTDPEQFF; cdr3_nt: TGTGCCACCAGTGATCCACGGACAGACCCTGAGCAGTTCTTC; v_call: TRBV24-1; j_call: TRBJ2-1; d_call: NA; clone_size: NA
cdr3_aa: CASSLEAGSGSGNTIYF; cdr3_nt: TGCGCCAGCAGCTTGGAGGCAGGGTCTGGTTCTGGAAACACCATATATTTT; v_call: TRBV5-1; j_call: TRBJ1-3; d_call: NA; clone_size: NA
cdr3_aa: CASSPGTGELFF; cdr3_nt: TGTGCCAGCAGCCCAGGTACCGGGGAGCTGTTTTTT; v_call: TRBV7-2; j_call: TRBJ2-2; d_call: NA; clone_size: NA
cdr3_aa: CASSVAGQGMNTGELFF; cdr3_nt: TGTGCCAGCAGCGTAGCGGGACAGGGGATGAACACCGGGGAGCTGTTTTTT; v_call: TRBV9; j_call: TRBJ2-2; d_call: TRBD1; clone_size: NA
cdr3_aa: CASSLAPWEFNSPLHF; cdr3_nt: TGTGCCAGCAGCTTGGCCCCCTGGGAGTTTAATTCACCCCTCCACTTT; v_call: TRBV5-4; j_call: TRBJ1-6; d_call: NA; clone_size: NA
cdr3_aa: CASSATVNTEAFF; cdr3_nt: TGTGCCAGTAGTGCGACAGTGAACACTGAAGCTTTCTTT; v_call: TRBV19; j_call: TRBJ1-1; d_call: NA; clone_size: NA
cdr3_aa: CASSSPGQGSPYEQYF; cdr3_nt: TGTGCCAGCAGTTCCCCCGGACAGGGCTCACCGTACGAGCAGTACTTC; v_call: TRBV28; j_call: TRBJ2-7; d_call: TRBD1; clone_size: NA
cdr3_aa: CASSPGGEGYEQYF; cdr3_nt: TGTGCCAGCTCCCCCGGGGGGGAAGGCTACGAGCAGTACTTC; v_call: TRBV18; j_call: TRBJ2-7; d_call: TRBD2; clone_size: NA
cdr3_aa: CASSFGQGGQPQHF; cdr3_nt: TGTGCCAGCAGCTTCGGACAGGGTGGTCAGCCCCAGCATTTT; v_call: TRBV27; j_call: TRBJ1-5; d_call: TRBD1; clone_size: NA
cdr3_aa: CASSLASEAFF; cdr3_nt: TGTGCCAGCAGCTTGGCTAGTGAAGCTTTCTTT; v_call: TRBV5-6; j_call: TRBJ1-1; d_call: NA; clone_size: NA
cdr3_aa: CASSLFDLYSGNTIYF; cdr3_nt: TGCGCCAGCAGCTTGTTTGACTTATACTCTGGAAACACCATATATTTT; v_call: TRBV5-1; j_call: TRBJ1-3; d_call: NA; clone_size: NA
cdr3_aa: CASSPGGGFSTDTQYF; cdr3_nt: TGTGCCAGCAGCCCCGGGGGGGGCTTTAGCACAGATACGCAGTATTTT; v_call: TRBV3-1/TRBV3-2; j_call: TRBJ2-3; d_call: TRBD2; clone_size: NA
cdr3_aa: CASSLVPGSFYEQYF; cdr3_nt: TGTGCCAGCAGCTTAGTTCCGGGTAGCTTCTACGAGCAGTACTTC; v_call: TRBV7-2; j_call: TRBJ2-7; d_call: NA; clone_size: NA
cdr3_aa: CASSFFRGQNTEAFF; cdr3_nt: TGTGCCAGCAGCTTCTTCAGGGGCCAGAACACTGAAGCTTTCTTT; v_call: TRBV7-9; j_call: TRBJ1-1; d_call: NA; clone_size: NA
cdr3_aa: CAWSVSVNTGELFF; cdr3_nt: TGTGCCTGGAGTGTCTCAGTGAACACCGGGGAGCTGTTTTTT; v_call: TRBV30; j_call: TRBJ2-2; d_call: NA; clone_size: once
cdr3_aa: CASSRTGLGETQYF; cdr3_nt: TGTGCCAGCAGCCGGACAGGGCTTGGTGAGACCCAGTACTTC; v_call: TRBV5-6; j_call: TRBJ2-5; d_call: TRBD1; clone_size: NA
cdr3_aa: CASSPQSYEQYF; cdr3_nt: TGTGCCAGCAGCCCGCAGTCCTACGAGCAGTACTTC; v_call: TRBV12-1; j_call: TRBJ2-7; d_call: NA; clone_size: few
cdr3_aa: CASSLRPNERTEAFF; cdr3_nt: TGCGCCAGCAGCCTTCGACCCAACGAGAGGACTGAAGCTTTCTTT; v_call: TRBV5-1; j_call: TRBJ1-1; d_call: NA; clone_size: NA
cdr3_aa: CASSIEGSSYNEQFF; cdr3_nt: TGTGCCAGTAGTATAGAGGGGAGCTCCTACAATGAGCAGTTCTTC; v_call: TRBV19; j_call: TRBJ2-1; d_call: NA; clone_size: NA
cdr3_aa: CAWSKTGDTEAFF; cdr3_nt: TGTGCCTGGAGCAAGACAGGGGACACTGAAGCTTTCTTT; v_call: TRBV30; j_call: TRBJ1-1; d_call: TRBD1; clone_size: NA
cdr3_aa: CASSVDSYYGYTF; cdr3_nt: TGCGCCAGCAGTGTCGACAGTTACTATGGCTACACCTTC; v_call: TRBV10-2; j_call: TRBJ1-2; d_call: NA; clone_size: NA
cdr3_aa: CASSRGGSSYNEQFF; cdr3_nt: TGCGCCAGCAGCCGCGGGGGAAGCTCCTACAATGAGCAGTTCTTC; v_call: TRBV4-1; j_call: TRBJ2-1; d_call: TRBD2; clone_size: NA
cdr3_aa: CASSQADTEAFF; cdr3_nt: TGTGCCAGCAGCCAAGCGGACACTGAAGCTTTCTTT; v_call: TRBV4-2; j_call: TRBJ1-1; d_call: NA; clone_size: NA
cdr3_aa: CASSQTQGALNYGYTF; cdr3_nt: TGCGCCAGCAGCCAAACACAGGGGGCGCTGAACTATGGCTACACCTTC; v_call: TRBV4-3; j_call: TRBJ1-2; d_call: TRBD1; clone_size: NA
cdr3_aa: CASSLGGVNGYTF; cdr3_nt: TGTGCCAGCAGTTTGGGAGGGGTCAATGGCTACACCTTC; v_call: TRBV27; j_call: TRBJ1-2; d_call: NA; clone_size: NA
cdr3_aa: CASSVSTNYGYTF; cdr3_nt: TGTGCCAGTAGTGTCAGTACTAACTATGGCTACACCTTC; v_call: TRBV19; j_call: TRBJ1-2; d_call: NA; clone_size: NA
cdr3_aa: CASSPDRETTDTQYF; cdr3_nt: TGTGCCAGCAGCCCCGACAGAGAGACCACAGATACGCAGTATTTT; v_call: TRBV7-9; j_call: TRBJ2-3; d_call: NA; clone_size: NA
cdr3_aa: CSVEGGTSKGNEQFF; cdr3_nt: TGCAGCGTTGAAGGGGGGACTTCTAAAGGTAATGAGCAGTTCTTC; v_call: TRBV29-1; j_call: TRBJ2-1; d_call: NA; clone_size: NA
cdr3_aa: CASTGTINTGELFF; cdr3_nt: TGTGCCAGCACCGGGACAATCAACACCGGGGAGCTGTTTTTT; v_call: TRBV7-2; j_call: TRBJ2-2; d_call: NA; clone_size: NA
cdr3_aa: CASSQSLGSMHF; cdr3_nt: TGCGCCAGCAGCCAGTCCTTGGGCAGCATGCACTTC; v_call: TRBV4-1; j_call: TRBJ2-7; d_call: NA; clone_size: NA
cdr3_aa: CATSDLGQPQHF; cdr3_nt: TGTGCCACCAGTGATTTGGGCCAGCCCCAGCATTTT; v_call: TRBV24-1; j_call: TRBJ1-5; d_call: NA; clone_size: NA
cdr3_aa: CASSQEGAGVYDEQFF; cdr3_nt: TGCGCCAGCAGCCAAGAGGGAGCGGGGGTATACGATGAGCAGTTCTTC; v_call: TRBV4-3; j_call: TRBJ2-1; d_call: TRBD2; clone_size: NA
cdr3_aa: CSVEIGGTDTQYF; cdr3_nt: TGCAGCGTTGAAATAGGAGGGACAGATACGCAGTATTTT; v_call: TRBV29-1; j_call: TRBJ2-3; d_call: NA; clone_size: NA